A selection of T cell receptor beta chains follows, all from one sample in a study of response to subunit inactivated influenza vaccine. A single record per CDR3 protein comes from TCRdb applying MiXCR to the RT-PCR reads. The repertoire holds about 190,000 distinct CDR3 sequences, with 14% as singletons. The sample in question was CD8+ T cells sorted from PBMCs, obtained 4 to 6 days after vaccination. The origin of the receptors is a man aged 50 to 60 who received an inactivated influenza vaccine. CDR3s include the opening cysteine and the closing phenylalanine or tryptophan. A D gene is named only where the DNA matches it firmly. Clone size, where shown, is once, few, many, or a class for clones that have expanded.

CDR3nt | CDR3aa | abundance | j_gene | v_gene | len | d_gene
TGTGCCAGCAGTCGAACTAGCGTCCCTGACACAGATACGCAGTATTTT | CASSRTSVPDTDTQYF | many | TRBJ2-3 | TRBV6-1 | 16 | TRBD2
TGTGCCAGCAGTCCCTACGGACTACCTTCCGTGGATGAGCAGTTCTTC | CASSPYGLPSVDEQFF | few | TRBJ2-1 | TRBV12-3/TRBV12-4 | 16 | -
TGTGCCAGCAGTTTCTCCACTAGCGCCGGAGAGACCCAGTACTTC | CASSFSTSAGETQYF | - | TRBJ2-5 | TRBV27 | 15 | TRBD2
TGTGCCAGCAGCTTAGCTAGTCGGGGGTTATACTATGGCTACACCTTC | CASSLASRGLYYGYTF | few | TRBJ1-2 | TRBV7-2 | 16 | -
TGCGCCAGCAGCTTGGAGCGGGGCTACGGCACTGAAGCTTTCTTT | CASSLERGYGTEAFF | many | TRBJ1-1 | TRBV5-1 | 15 | -
TGTGCCAGCAGTTCCGCGACTAGCGGGTGGGTGTTTAGCTCCTACAATGAGCAGTTCTTC | CASSSATSGWVFSSYNEQFF | once | TRBJ2-1 | TRBV28 | 20 | TRBD2
TGTGCCAGCAGCGTAGTGGAGGGGGCGCCCTACAATGAGCAGTTCTTC | CASSVVEGAPYNEQFF | - | TRBJ2-1 | TRBV9 | 16 | -
TGTGCCACCAGCAGTTACGGACAGGCCTCAGGAGACTATGGCTACACCTTC | CATSSYGQASGDYGYTF | - | TRBJ1-2 | TRBV15 | 17 | TRBD1
TGTGCCAGCACCCAGGGCTACAATGAGCAGTTCTTC | CASTQGYNEQFF | few | TRBJ2-1 | TRBV18 | 12 | -
TGTGCCAGCAGCTTAGAACCCGGGACAGTACGCTACGAGCAGTACTTC | CASSLEPGTVRYEQYF | - | TRBJ2-7 | TRBV7-9 | 16 | TRBD1
TGCGCCAGCAGCCAAGGGGTAGCGTGGGAGACCCAGTACTTC | CASSQGVAWETQYF | few | TRBJ2-5 | TRBV4-3 | 14 | -